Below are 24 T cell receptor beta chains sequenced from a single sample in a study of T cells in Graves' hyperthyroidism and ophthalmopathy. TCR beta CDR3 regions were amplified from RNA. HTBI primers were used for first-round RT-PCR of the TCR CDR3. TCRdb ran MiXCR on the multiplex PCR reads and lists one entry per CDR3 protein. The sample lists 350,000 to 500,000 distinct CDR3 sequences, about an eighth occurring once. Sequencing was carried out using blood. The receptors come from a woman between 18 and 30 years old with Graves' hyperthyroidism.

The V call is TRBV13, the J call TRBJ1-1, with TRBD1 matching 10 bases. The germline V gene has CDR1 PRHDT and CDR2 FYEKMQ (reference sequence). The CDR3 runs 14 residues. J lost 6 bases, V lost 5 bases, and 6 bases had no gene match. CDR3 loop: CASSPGTGEPEAFF. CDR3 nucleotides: TGTGCCAGCAGCCCGGGGACAGGGGAACCTGAAGCTTTCTTT.

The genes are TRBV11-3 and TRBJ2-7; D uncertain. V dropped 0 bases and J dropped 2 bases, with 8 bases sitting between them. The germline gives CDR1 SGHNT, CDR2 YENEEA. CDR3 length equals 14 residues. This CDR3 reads CASSLDLGTYEQYF. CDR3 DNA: TGTGCCAGCAGCTTAGATTTAGGAACCTACGAGCAGTACTTC.

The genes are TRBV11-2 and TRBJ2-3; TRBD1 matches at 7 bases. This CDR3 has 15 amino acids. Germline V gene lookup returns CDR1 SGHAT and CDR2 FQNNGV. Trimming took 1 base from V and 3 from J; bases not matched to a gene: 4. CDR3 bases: TGTGCCAGCAGCTTAGGGAGGACAGGAACAGATACGCAGTATTTT. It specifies CASSLGRTGTDTQYF.

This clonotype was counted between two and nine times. CDR3 loop: CASSFHGPPNTEAFF. In DNA, the CDR3 is TGTGCCAGCAGTTTCCACGGTCCACCGAACACTGAAGCTTTCTTT. This chain uses TRBV6-5 with TRBJ1-1; D uncertain. V dropped 4 bases and J dropped 1 base, with 13 bases sitting between them. Germline loops: CDR1 MNHEY, CDR2 SVGAGI. CDR3 size: 15 residues.

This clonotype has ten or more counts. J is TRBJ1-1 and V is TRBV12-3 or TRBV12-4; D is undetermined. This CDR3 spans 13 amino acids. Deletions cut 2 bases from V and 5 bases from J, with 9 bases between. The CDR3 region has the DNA TGTGCCAGCAGTTTAAGAGGGTTGACTGAAGCTTTCTTT. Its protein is CASSLRGLTEAFF.

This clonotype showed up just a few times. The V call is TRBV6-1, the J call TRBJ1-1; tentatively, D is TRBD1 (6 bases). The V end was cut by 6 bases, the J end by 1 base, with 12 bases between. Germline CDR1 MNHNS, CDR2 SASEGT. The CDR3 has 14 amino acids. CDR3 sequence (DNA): TGTGCCAGCAGGGAACAGGGTGGGAACACTGAAGCTTTCTTT. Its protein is CASREQGGNTEAFF.

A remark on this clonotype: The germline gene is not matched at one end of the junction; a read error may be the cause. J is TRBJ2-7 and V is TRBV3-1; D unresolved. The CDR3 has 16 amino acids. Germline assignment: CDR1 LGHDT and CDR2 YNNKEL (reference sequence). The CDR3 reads CASSQEQLRGTYEQYF. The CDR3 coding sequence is TGTGCCAGCAGCCAAGAGCAATTGCGCGGAACCTACGAACAGTACTTC.

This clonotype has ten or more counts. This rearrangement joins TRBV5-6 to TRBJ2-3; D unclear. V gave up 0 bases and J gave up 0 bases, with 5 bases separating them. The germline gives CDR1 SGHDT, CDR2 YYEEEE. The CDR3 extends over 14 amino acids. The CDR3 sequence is CASSLARSTDTQYF. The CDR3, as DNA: TGTGCCAGCAGCTTGGCGAGGAGCACAGATACGCAGTATTTT. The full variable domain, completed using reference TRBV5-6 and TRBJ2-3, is DAGVTQSPTHLIKTRGQQVTLRCSPKSGHDTVSWYQQALGQGPQFIFQYYEEEERQRGNFPDRFSGHQFPNYSSELNVNALLLGDSALYLCASSLARSTDTQYFGPGTRLTVL.

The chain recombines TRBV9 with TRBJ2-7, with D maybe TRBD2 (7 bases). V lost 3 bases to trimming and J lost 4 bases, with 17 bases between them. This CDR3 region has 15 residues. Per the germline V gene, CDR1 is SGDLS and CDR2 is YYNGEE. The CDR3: CASSAGGGPDYEQYF. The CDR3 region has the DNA TGTGCCAGCAGCGCTGGGGGGGGCCCAGATTACGAGCAGTACTTC.

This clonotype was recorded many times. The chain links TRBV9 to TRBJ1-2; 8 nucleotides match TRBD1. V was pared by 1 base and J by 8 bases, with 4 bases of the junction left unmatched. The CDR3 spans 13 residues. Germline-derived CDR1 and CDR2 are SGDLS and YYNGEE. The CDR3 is CASSVQGAWGYTF. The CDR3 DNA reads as TGTGCCAGCAGCGTACAGGGGGCTTGGGGCTACACCTTC.

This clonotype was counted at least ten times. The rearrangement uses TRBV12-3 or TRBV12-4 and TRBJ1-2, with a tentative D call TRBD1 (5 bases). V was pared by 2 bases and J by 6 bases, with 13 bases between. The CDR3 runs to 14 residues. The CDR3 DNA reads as TGTGCCAGCAGTTTAAGGGGAGTTAAGCATGGCTACACCTTC. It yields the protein CASSLRGVKHGYTF.

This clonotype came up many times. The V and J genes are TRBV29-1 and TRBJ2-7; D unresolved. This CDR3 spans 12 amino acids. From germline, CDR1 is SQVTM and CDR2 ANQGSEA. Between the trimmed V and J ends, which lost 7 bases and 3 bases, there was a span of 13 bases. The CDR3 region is CSAEPHYYEQYF. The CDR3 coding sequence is TGCAGCGCCGAACCTCACTACTACGAGCAGTACTTC.

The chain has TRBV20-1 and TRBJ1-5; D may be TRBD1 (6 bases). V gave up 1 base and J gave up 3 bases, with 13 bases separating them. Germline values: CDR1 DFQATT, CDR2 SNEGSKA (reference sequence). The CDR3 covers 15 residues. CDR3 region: CSARVWTELNQPQHF. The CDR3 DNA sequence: TGCAGTGCTAGAGTTTGGACAGAACTCAATCAGCCCCAGCATTTT.

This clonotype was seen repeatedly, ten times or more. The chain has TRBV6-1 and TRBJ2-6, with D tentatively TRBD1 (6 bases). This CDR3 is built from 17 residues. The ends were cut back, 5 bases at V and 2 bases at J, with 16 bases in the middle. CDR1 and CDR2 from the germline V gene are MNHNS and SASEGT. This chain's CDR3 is CASSTQGFGAGANVLTF. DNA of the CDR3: TGTGCCAGCAGTACACAGGGATTTGGGGCTGGGGCCAACGTCCTGACTTTC.

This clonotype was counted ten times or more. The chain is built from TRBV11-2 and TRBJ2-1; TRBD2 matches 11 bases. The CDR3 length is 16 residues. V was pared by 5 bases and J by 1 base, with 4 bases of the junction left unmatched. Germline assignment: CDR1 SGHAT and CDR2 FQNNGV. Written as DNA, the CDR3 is TGTGCCAGCAGCCTGACTAGCGGGGTTTCCTACAATGAGCAGTTCTTC. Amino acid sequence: CASSLTSGVSYNEQFF.

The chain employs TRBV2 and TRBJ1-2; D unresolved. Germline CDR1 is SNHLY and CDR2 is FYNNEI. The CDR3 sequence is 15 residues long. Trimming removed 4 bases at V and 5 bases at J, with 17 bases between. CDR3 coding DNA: TGTGCCAGCAGTGTGGAAGGAAGTCAGGTTTATGGCTACACCTTC. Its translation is CASSVEGSQVYGYTF.

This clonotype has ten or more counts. The DNA of the CDR3 is TGTGCCAGCACACGTCGGGGAAGGAGGGATGCAGATACGCAGTATTTT. Amino acids: CASTRRGRRDADTQYF. V gene TRBV9 combines with J gene TRBJ2-3; D is possibly TRBD2 (6 bases). There are 16 residues in the CDR3. Germline CDR1 is SGDLS and CDR2 is YYNGEE. V was shortened by 6 bases and J by 4 bases, with 21 bases between the two germline ends.

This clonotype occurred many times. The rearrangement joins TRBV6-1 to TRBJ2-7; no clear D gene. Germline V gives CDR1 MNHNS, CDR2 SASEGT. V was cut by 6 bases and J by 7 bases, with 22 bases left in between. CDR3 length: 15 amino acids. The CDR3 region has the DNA TGTGCCAGCAGCTCGTACGAAAACGCGCTCGGGGAGCAGTACTTC. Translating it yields CASSSYENALGEQYF.

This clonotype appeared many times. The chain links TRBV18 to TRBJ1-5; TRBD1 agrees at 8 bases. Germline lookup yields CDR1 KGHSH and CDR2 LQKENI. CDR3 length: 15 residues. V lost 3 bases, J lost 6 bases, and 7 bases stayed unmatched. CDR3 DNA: TGTGCCAGCTCACCCTTCGGGACAGGTGGTCAGCCCCAGCATTTT. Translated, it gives CASSPFGTGGQPQHF.

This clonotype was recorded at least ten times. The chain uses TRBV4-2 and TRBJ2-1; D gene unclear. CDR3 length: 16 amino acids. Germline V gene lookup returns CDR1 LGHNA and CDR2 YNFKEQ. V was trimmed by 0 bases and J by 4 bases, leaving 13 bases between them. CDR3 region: CASSQEDQSGYNEQFF. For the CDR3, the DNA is TGTGCCAGCAGCCAAGAAGACCAATCGGGTTACAATGAGCAGTTCTTC.

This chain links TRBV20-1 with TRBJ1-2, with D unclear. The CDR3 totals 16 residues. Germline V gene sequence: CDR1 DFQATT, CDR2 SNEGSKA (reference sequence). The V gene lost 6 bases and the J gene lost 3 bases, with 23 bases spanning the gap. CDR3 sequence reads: CSANQGSSVTHYGYTF. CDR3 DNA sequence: TGCAGTGCCAACCAAGGATCTTCCGTGACTCACTATGGCTACACCTTC.

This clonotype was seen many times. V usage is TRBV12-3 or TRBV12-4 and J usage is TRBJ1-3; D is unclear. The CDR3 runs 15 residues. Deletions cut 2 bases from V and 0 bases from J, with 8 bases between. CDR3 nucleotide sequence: TGTGCCAGCAGTTTACCACCGAACTCTGGAAACACCATATATTTT. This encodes CASSLPPNSGNTIYF.

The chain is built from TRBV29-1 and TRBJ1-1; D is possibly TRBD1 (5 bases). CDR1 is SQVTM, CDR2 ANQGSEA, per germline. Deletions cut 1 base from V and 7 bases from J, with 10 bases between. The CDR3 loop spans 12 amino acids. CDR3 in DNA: TGCAGCGTTGAAGGGCAGGGTGGTGAAGCTTTCTTT. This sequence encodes CSVEGQGGEAFF.

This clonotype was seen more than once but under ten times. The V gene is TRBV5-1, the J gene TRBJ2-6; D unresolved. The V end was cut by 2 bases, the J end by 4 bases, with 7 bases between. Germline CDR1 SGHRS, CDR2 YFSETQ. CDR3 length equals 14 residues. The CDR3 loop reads CASSFRIGANVLTF. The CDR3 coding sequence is TGCGCCAGCAGCTTCCGTATCGGGGCCAACGTCCTGACTTTC.